This T cell receptor beta chain was sequenced for a study of cytomegalovirus exposure and HLA in healthy donors. Whole-study findings and limits: A list of 150 to 200 TCR beta chains associated with cytomegalovirus was given. In presence/absence analyses, roughly uniform sequencing depth across donors was assumed. Researchers reported from a later analysis that most CMV-associated TCR beta chains appeared HLA-restricted.

PCR employed 60 Vbeta and 13 Jbeta primers. The assay was immunoSEQ multiplex PCR, and TCRdb's table has in-frame clones only and misses some. The sample consists of 200,000 or so clones, roughly 84% of them appearing once. In this sample, this clone turned up once. What it recognizes is unknown. The CDR3 covers 16 residues. The chain couples TRBV21-1 to TRBJ2-7; no check of the table's D call, TRBD2, against the DNA was made. TRBV21-1 is designated a pseudogene. Sequencing input: PBMCs. This receptor was obtained from a boy younger than 18 in good health and CMV-seronegative. CDR3 protein: CASSTRSGPGKYEQYF. CDR3 nucleotides: TGTGCCAGCAGCACTAGATCCGGGCCGGGGAAATACGAGCAGTACTTC.